This passage covers 30 T cell receptor beta chains from one sample sequenced in a study of blood T cell repertoires in COVID-19. Sequenced by immunoSEQ multiplex PCR; TCRdb stores in-frame clones only, minus some. This table holds about 81,000 clones, almost 90% found once. The sequenced sample consisted of peripheral blood. The receptor source for this set is an elderly woman with acute or convalescent COVID-19.

The chain uses TRBV12-3 or TRBV12-4 and TRBJ2-2; D possibly corresponds to TRBD1 (5 bases). The CDR3 totals 13 residues. V dropped 5 bases and J dropped 1 base, with 5 bases sitting between them. As DNA, the CDR3 is TGTGCCAGCAGTAGGGGGAACACCGGGGAGCTGTTTTTT. As protein: CASSRGNTGELFF.

The chain employs TRBV4-3 and TRBJ1-2; maybe TRBD1 (5 bases). The V gene lost 6 bases and the J gene lost 0 bases, with 14 bases spanning the gap. Germline-derived CDR1 and CDR2 are LGHNA and YSLEER. The CDR3 totals 15 residues. CDR3 in DNA: TGCGCCAGCAGTCCTCAGGGCCAAGCTAACTATGGCTACACCTTC. It translates to CASSPQGQANYGYTF.

This clone came up once. CDR3: CAISDPGTRQYF. The DNA of the CDR3 is TGTGCCATCAGTGACCCCGGGACTAGACAGTATTTT. The chain uses TRBV10-3 and TRBJ2-3; 8 bases align to TRBD2. With 3 bases clipped from V and 12 bases from J, the junction kept 5 bases outside the gene matches. This CDR3 has 12 residues. CDR1 and CDR2 (germline): ENHRY, SYGVKD.

Only one count was recorded for this clone. J is TRBJ2-3 and V is TRBV24-1; maybe TRBD1 (5 bases). Deletions cut 7 bases from V and 2 bases from J, with 12 bases between. Germline V gives CDR1 KGHDR, CDR2 SFDVKD. This CDR3 has 14 amino acids. CDR3 amino acids: CATSQGGATDTQYF. The CDR3 bases are TGTGCCACCAGCCAGGGTGGGGCCACAGATACGCAGTATTTT.

CDR3 nucleotide sequence: TGTGCCAGCAGGTCCGAGGGTGAAAAACTGTTTTTT. It yields the protein CASRSEGEKLFF. This chain uses TRBV6-6 with TRBJ1-4; D is undetermined. The V gene lost 6 bases and the J gene lost 7 bases, with 9 bases spanning the gap. This CDR3 spans 12 amino acids. Per the germline V gene, CDR1 is MNHNY and CDR2 is SVGAGI (reference sequence).

This clone has a single count. The chain has TRBV5-1 and TRBJ2-5, with D perhaps matching TRBD2 (7 bases). V lost 4 bases and J lost 0, with 16 bases in between. The CDR3 length is 16 residues. CDR1 SGHRS and CDR2 YFSETQ come from the germline V gene. CDR3 DNA: TGCGCCAGCAGCGGGGGGGGCAGGTCCTACCAAGAGACCCAGTACTTC. It codes for CASSGGGRSYQETQYF.

This clone was observed a handful of times. The CDR3 protein is CASSLRKTGGETQYF. As DNA, the CDR3 is TGTGCCAGCAGCTTGAGAAAGACAGGGGGAGAGACCCAGTACTTC. V usage is TRBV5-4 and J usage is TRBJ2-5, with 9 bases identical to TRBD1. Germline CDR1 and CDR2: SGHNT and YYREEE (reference sequence). V was clipped by 1 base and J by 4 bases; unmatched bases: 5. There are 15 residues in the CDR3.

The V and J genes are TRBV3-1 (or the pseudogene TRBV3-2) and TRBJ2-5; 13 nucleotides match TRBD2. V trimming: 4 bases; J trimming: 1 base; junction bases outside the gene matches: 6. The CDR3 is 17 residues long. Germline lookup yields CDR1 LGHDT and CDR2 YNNKEL (reference sequence). CDR3 amino acids: CASSRGLAGTTQETQYF. The CDR3 nucleotides read TGTGCCAGCAGCCGGGGACTAGCGGGGACTACCCAAGAGACCCAGTACTTC.

V usage is TRBV5-4 and J usage is TRBJ2-3; 11 bases line up with TRBD2. Trimming cost V 4 bases and J 5 bases; bases outside gene matches: 3. CDR1 SGHNT and CDR2 YYREEE come from the germline V gene (reference sequence). This CDR3 is 14 amino acids long. CDR3 sequence reads: CASSPGLAEDTQYF. CDR3 coding DNA: TGTGCCAGCAGCCCGGGACTAGCGGAAGATACGCAGTATTTT.

Note on this clone: One end of the junction does not line up with germline, which may come from a read error. The J gene is TRBJ1-2, the V gene TRBV9; D may be TRBD1 (6 bases). Germline V gene sequence: CDR1 SGDLS, CDR2 YYNGEE. This CDR3 has 15 amino acids. CDR3 in amino acids: CARSGGGGRSYGYTF. The CDR3 DNA follows: TGTGCCCGCAGCGGGGGCGGGGGCAGGTCTTATGGCTACACCTTC. The complete variable domain, with remaining parts taken from reference TRBV9 and TRBJ1-2, reads DSGVTQTPKHLITATGQRVTLRCSPRSGDLSVYWYQQSLDQGLQFLIQYYNGEERAKGNILERFSAQQFPDLHSELNLSSLELGDSALYFCARSGGGGRSYGYTFGSGTRLTVV.

This chain joins TRBV7-6 and TRBJ2-1; 7 positions agree with TRBD2. Germline CDR1 reads SGHVS; CDR2 reads FNYEAQ. CDR3 length: 15 amino acids. Trimming removed 5 bases from V and 2 bases from J; junction bases left unmatched: 6. The CDR3 coding sequence is TGTGCCAGCAGCCCCGGGACTAACACCTACAATGAGCAGTTCTTC. It codes for CASSPGTNTYNEQFF.

J is TRBJ2-7 and V is TRBV19, with D tentatively TRBD2 (5 bases). CDR3 length: 16 residues. Trimming cost V 4 bases and J 2 bases, with 18 bases left between them. CDR1 and CDR2 (germline): LNHDA, SQIVND (reference sequence). CDR3 DNA sequence: TGTGCCAGTAGTACTCGAGGGCCGAAGGGCACCTACGAGCAGTACTTC. Its translation is CASSTRGPKGTYEQYF. Full variable domain (missing parts from reference TRBV19 and TRBJ2-7): DGGITQSPKYLFRKEGQNVTLSCEQNLNHDAMYWYRQDPGQGLRLIYYSQIVNDFQKGDIAEGYSVSREKKESFPLTVTSAQKNPTAFYLCASSTRGPKGTYEQYFGPGTRLTVT.

This chain connects TRBV29-1 to TRBJ2-5; 9 nucleotides agree with TRBD2. CDR1 is SQVTM and CDR2 is ANQGSEA in the germline V gene. Losses at the gene ends were 0 bases for V and 2 bases for J; bases not matched to a gene: 16. This CDR3 spans 19 amino acids. This CDR3 is CSVEDSTIAGAQVQETQYF. The CDR3 region has the DNA TGCAGCGTTGAAGATTCCACAATAGCGGGAGCCCAAGTACAAGAGACCCAGTACTTC.

The rearrangement joins TRBV27 to TRBJ1-1, with 7 bases lining up with TRBD1. Germline values: CDR1 MNHEY, CDR2 SMNVEV (reference sequence). The CDR3 is 16 amino acids. Trimming at V came to 4 bases and at J to 0 bases, leaving 8 bases not matched to a gene. The CDR3 protein is CASSYRGTTMNTEAFF. The CDR3 region has the DNA TGTGCCAGCAGTTACAGGGGAACCACTATGAACACTGAAGCTTTCTTT.

The chain carries TRBV5-1 and TRBJ2-2; no clear D. The V and J ends lost 6 bases and 4 bases respectively, with 10 bases between them. Looked up from germline, CDR1 is SGHRS and CDR2 is YFSETQ. The CDR3 has 13 residues. CDR3: CASTLAGTGELFF. The CDR3 DNA is TGCGCCAGCACGCTGGCAGGCACCGGGGAGCTGTTTTTT.

This chain connects TRBV6-6 to TRBJ1-4; TRBD1 matches 9 bases. This CDR3 is 15 amino acids long. Germline values: CDR1 MNHNY, CDR2 SVGAGI (reference sequence). With 4 bases clipped from V and 8 bases from J, the junction kept 8 bases outside the gene matches. CDR3 nucleotide sequence: TGTGCCAGCAGTTTCCTCGGACAGGGGTCGGAAAAACTGTTTTTT. Translation gives CASSFLGQGSEKLFF.

The chain employs TRBV5-1 and TRBJ2-3; D gene uncertain. In germline, CDR1 is SGHRS, CDR2 YFSETQ. The CDR3 has 16 amino acids. Trimming shortened V by 0 bases and J by 1 base, and 12 bases separated the two germline ends. The CDR3 DNA is TGCGCCAGCAGCTTGGAGGTGAGAGAGGGCACAGATACGCAGTATTTT. Its translation is CASSLEVREGTDTQYF.

The chain has TRBV5-1 and TRBJ1-1, with 9 bases fitting TRBD1. The V gene end was trimmed by 4 bases and the J gene end by 4 bases; junction bases not matched to a gene: 5. The CDR3 runs to 14 residues. In germline, CDR1 is SGHRS, CDR2 YFSETQ. CDR3 DNA: TGCGCCAGCAGCCAACAGGGGGCCAGCACTGAAGCTTTCTTT. Amino acids: CASSQQGASTEAFF.

J is TRBJ1-1 and V is TRBV6-5; D is unresolved. Germline V gives CDR1 MNHEY, CDR2 SVGAGI. Trimming removed 6 bases at V and 1 base at J, with 12 bases between. The CDR3 has 14 residues. The CDR3 is CASSRSSGNTEAFF. The CDR3 region has the DNA TGTGCCAGCAGCCGGAGTAGTGGGAACACTGAAGCTTTCTTT.

This chain connects TRBV5-4 to TRBJ1-4, with 12 nucleotides matching TRBD1. CDR3 length: 17 amino acids. V lost 5 bases, J lost 7 bases, and 12 bases stayed unmatched. CDR1 is SGHNT, CDR2 YYREEE, per germline (reference sequence). CDR3 protein: CASSPGGTGGSREKLFF. In DNA, the CDR3 is TGTGCCAGCAGTCCTGGTGGGACAGGGGGCAGCCGTGAAAAACTGTTTTTT.

On this clone: A junction boundary mismatches the germline segment, possibly from a read error. The chain combines TRBV19 with TRBJ1-1, with 7 positions matching TRBD1. The germline gives CDR1 LNHDA, CDR2 SQIVND (reference sequence). The CDR3 is 14 amino acids. Here the CDR3 reads CASSPRDSRLQMPF. CDR3 nucleotide sequence: TGTGCCAGTAGCCCCAGGGACAGCCGATTACAGATGCCATTT.

The chain employs TRBV28 and TRBJ2-3, with D uncertain. Germline V lookup: CDR1 MDHEN, CDR2 SYDVKM. V was clipped by 4 bases and J by 0 bases, with 5 bases between them. The CDR3 is made up of 13 amino acids. The DNA for the CDR3 is TGTGCCAGCAGTTCAGGTAGCACAGATACGCAGTATTTT. Its translation is CASSSGSTDTQYF.

The chain has TRBV19 and TRBJ2-5, with 8 bases fitting TRBD1. Trimming at V came to 6 bases and at J to 4 bases, leaving 10 bases not matched to a gene. The CDR3 loop spans 15 amino acids. Germline V lookup: CDR1 LNHDA, CDR2 SQIVND (reference sequence). CDR3 region: CASSPTGVRRETQYF. In DNA, the CDR3 is TGTGCCAGTAGCCCGACAGGGGTTCGACGAGAGACCCAGTACTTC.

V gene TRBV4-3 combines with J gene TRBJ2-7; D ambiguous. V lost 4 bases and J 4 bases, leaving 17 bases between the germline ends. Germline CDR1 LGHNA, CDR2 YSLEER. The length of the CDR3 is 15 residues. Here the CDR3 DNA reads TGCGCCAGCAGCCGAAGGAGAACCGAGCATTACGAGCAGTACTTC. Its translation: CASSRRRTEHYEQYF.

The rearrangement links TRBV9 to TRBJ1-2; D is perhaps TRBD1 (6 bases). V lost 0 bases to trimming and J lost 5 bases, with 14 bases between them. Germline assignment: CDR1 SGDLS and CDR2 YYNGEE. The length of the CDR3 is 15 residues. CDR3: CASSVGTERGYGYTF. The CDR3 bases are TGTGCCAGCAGCGTAGGGACAGAGCGTGGTTATGGCTACACCTTC. Supplemented by reference TRBV9 and TRBJ1-2, the full variable domain reads DSGVTQTPKHLITATGQRVTLRCSPRSGDLSVYWYQQSLDQGLQFLIQYYNGEERAKGNILERFSAQQFPDLHSELNLSSLELGDSALYFCASSVGTERGYGYTFGSGTRLTVV.

The chain links TRBV11-2 to TRBJ1-2; tentative D call: TRBD1 (5 bases). V lost 3 bases and J 4 bases, leaving 6 bases between the germline ends. Germline V CDR1 and CDR2: SGHAT, FQNNGV. The CDR3 length is 12 residues. The CDR3 DNA sequence: TGTGCCAGCAGCTTCGACAGCTATGGCTACACCTTC. Protein product: CASSFDSYGYTF.

A few counts support this clone. The chain links TRBV5-4 to TRBJ1-1; 9 bases fit TRBD1. Germline V gene sequence: CDR1 SGHNT, CDR2 YYREEE (reference sequence). V lost 4 bases and J lost 5; bases outside the gene matches: 9. This CDR3 is built from 15 residues. CDR3 sequence reads: CASSPPGQGYTEAFF. Here the CDR3 DNA reads TGTGCCAGCAGCCCGCCCGGACAGGGGTATACTGAAGCTTTCTTT.

The chain uses TRBV2 and TRBJ1-6, with D possibly TRBD1 on 5 matching bases. With 8 bases removed from V and 6 bases from J, the gap between germline ends came to 17 bases. Germline lookup yields CDR1 SNHLY and CDR2 FYNNEI. There are 15 residues in the CDR3. The CDR3: CASSPQRQFNSPLHF. The CDR3 DNA reads TGTGCCAGCTCACCCCAGCGACAGTTTAATTCACCCCTCCACTTT.

The chain carries TRBV5-5 and TRBJ1-2; D is possibly TRBD1 (5 bases). Trimming shortened V by 0 bases and J by 8 bases, and 17 bases separated the two germline ends. Germline V lookup: CDR1 SGHKS, CDR2 YYEKEE (reference sequence). The CDR3 contains 15 residues. CDR3 residues: CASSLAGDSYRGYTF. CDR3 DNA: TGTGCCAGCAGCTTGGCCGGAGACAGTTACAGAGGCTACACCTTC.

This clone came up once. The chain joins TRBV28 to TRBJ1-1; 9 bases line up with TRBD1. Germline values: CDR1 MDHEN, CDR2 SYDVKM. There are 13 residues in the CDR3. The junction had 1 base not matched to a gene; V was cut back by 6 bases and J by 2 bases. CDR3 protein: CASRGQGNTEAFF. CDR3 nucleotide sequence: TGTGCCAGCAGGGGACAGGGAAACACTGAAGCTTTCTTT.